This T cell receptor (beta chain) emerged from a study of Graves' ophthalmopathy and Graves' hyperthyroidism. Study-level findings and limits: Using a 13-signature model, the authors split ophthalmopathy from stable hyperthyroidism, with 85% to 90% sensitivity and 70% to 83% specificity. Blood also carried most expanded thyroid clonotypes exceeding 0.001 frequency.

With respect to this clonotype: No antigen is known for it.

In donors with ophthalmopathy, activity was moderate-to-severe, with CAS ≥3, NOSPECS ≥4 and duration under 3 months. RNA transcripts were the template, and TCR beta CDR3 regions were amplified from them. Second-round multiplex PCR came after first-round RT-PCR with HTBI primers. TCRdb re-called the multiplex PCR reads with MiXCR, one entry per CDR3 protein. This table has about 740,000 distinct CDR3 sequences, around 40% appearing once. From germline, CDR1 is MNHNS and CDR2 SASEGT. The CDR3 is made up of 15 amino acids. With V trimmed by 3 bases and J by 5 bases, 6 bases remained unmatched. Sequences were obtained from peripheral blood. This chain joins TRBV6-1 and TRBJ2-2; 7 nucleotides line up with TRBD2. The sequence was obtained from an adult man with Graves' ophthalmopathy. CDR3 sequence: CASSDLREVTGELFF. The DNA of the CDR3 is TGTGCCAGCAGTGACCTACGGGAGGTAACCGGGGAGCTGTTTTTT.